The entry below describes one T cell receptor beta chain. Antigen specificity is unknown. The junction differs from germline at one of its ends, possibly a read error. These data belong to a study of T cell repertoires in cytomegalovirus infection. Study details: Recently identified HLA-C-restricted CMV epitopes and well-studied HLA-B-restricted CMV epitopes were used by the study. Based on public TCR beta signatures, there were indications of CMV infection and of a matching HLA type.

The study, taken as a whole, reports: Carriers of CMV and the relevant HLA type were discriminated by public TCR beta frequency. HLA-C-restricted, CMV-specific TCR beta clonotypes were dominant ex vivo.

Looked up from germline, CDR1 is SNHLY and CDR2 is FYNNEI. This CDR3 has 14 amino acids. One entry per CDR3 protein, called by TCRdb with MiXCR from the reads. The repertoire has some 940,000 distinct CDR3 sequences, approximately 31% of them found once; the top ten carry roughly 13%. This chain links TRBV2 with TRBJ2-1; D is uncertain. This TCR was sampled from a human donor in good health (CMV status not recorded). Some clones in this sample may be carry-over from other donors' samples. Material: cultured CD8+ T cells from PBMCs, obtained from culture after CMV antigen stimulation. CDR3 nucleotide sequence: TGTGCCAGCAGCGAAGCCGCCAGAAACAATGAGCAGTTCTTC. Amino acid sequence: CASSEAARNNEQFF.